The present entry profiles one TCR beta chain with its context. The germline V gene encodes CDR1 SGDLS and CDR2 YYNGEE. The CDR3 is 12 residues long. V lost 4 bases to trimming and J lost 10 bases, with 14 bases between them. The record originates from a study of blood T cell repertoires in COVID-19. The wider study: Spain, Italy and the United States supplied samples that represented acute and convalescent COVID-19. T cells, B-cell-depleted T cells, or PBMCs supplied cDNA or gDNA.

Methods used by the authors: From reference gene primer amplification, estimates of nucleated cell counts were derived. Some clones are missing from TCRdb's copy, which holds only in-frame ones; the method was immunoSEQ multiplex PCR. V and J calls and clone size are those listed in that table; D and trimming were worked out from the DNA. Of hundreds of thousands of clones in the sample, around 90% are singletons; the top ten hold roughly 2.4%. The sample was peripheral blood. The chain is built from TRBV9 and TRBJ1-1; D may be TRBD1 (5 bases). This TCR came from a woman aged 50 to 60 who had recovered from COVID-19. The CDR3 spells CASSPMGQGAFF. The CDR3 DNA follows: TGTGCCAGCAGCCCTATGGGCCAGGGAGCTTTCTTT.